What follows are 25 T cell receptor beta chains derived from one specimen sequenced in a study of cytomegalovirus exposure and HLA in healthy donors. The PCR had 60 Vbeta and 13 Jbeta primers. The assay was immunoSEQ multiplex PCR, and TCRdb's table has in-frame clones only and misses some. The sample shows tens of thousands of clones, about four fifths of them seen only once. Sequencing was carried out using PBMCs. Source of these receptors: a woman aged 40 to 50 in good health and CMV-seronegative.

V gene TRBV4-3 combines with J gene TRBJ2-2, with a weak D call TRBD2 (6 bases). This CDR3 has 17 amino acids. V was shortened by 0 bases and J by 0 bases, with 11 bases between the two germline ends. Germline loops: CDR1 LGHNA, CDR2 YSLEER. CDR3 in amino acids: CASSQDRASANTGELFF. The CDR3 DNA sequence: TGCGCCAGCAGCCAAGATCGGGCTAGCGCGAACACCGGGGAGCTGTTTTTT.

The chain couples TRBV6-6 to TRBJ1-6; perhaps TRBD1 as D (5 bases). CDR3 length: 15 amino acids. Germline lookup yields CDR1 MNHNY and CDR2 SVGAGI (reference sequence). The V and J ends lost 2 bases and 7 bases respectively, with 12 bases between them. CDR3 sequence (DNA): TGTGCCAGCAGTTACGTCGGGCAGGGCAATTCACCCCTCCACTTT. It translates to CASSYVGQGNSPLHF.

Of note for this clone: One end of the junction varies from germline; a read error may be responsible. The genes are TRBV7-7 and TRBJ2-2; 8 nucleotides match TRBD1. Germline-derived CDR1 and CDR2 are SSHAT and FNYEAQ (reference sequence). The CDR3 totals 16 residues. The CDR3 coding sequence is TGTGCTAGCAGCTCCCGACAGGGGCAGAACACCGGGGAGCTGTTTTTT. It specifies CASSSRQGQNTGELFF. Filled out from reference TRBV7-7 and TRBJ2-2, the complete variable domain reads GAGVSQSPRYKVTKRGQDVTLRCDPISSHATLYWYQQALGQGPEFLTYFNYEAQPDKSGLPSDRFSAERPEGSISTLTIQRTEQRDSAMYRCASSSRQGQNTGELFFGEGSRLTVL.

This chain links TRBV11-2 with TRBJ1-1; 9 nucleotides align to TRBD1. This CDR3 contains 14 residues. The V and J ends lost 3 bases and 5 bases, in that order; junction bases with no gene match: 4. CDR1 is SGHAT, CDR2 FQNNGV, per germline. The CDR3 DNA sequence: TGTGCCAGCAGCTTCGACAGGGGGGGGACTGAAGCTTTCTTT. Translation gives CASSFDRGGTEAFF.

The table lists this clone with a count of one. This chain connects TRBV30 to TRBJ1-2; D perhaps matches TRBD1 (5 bases). CDR1 and CDR2 from the germline V gene are GTSNPN and SVGIG (reference sequence). CDR3 size: 13 residues. V was pared by 0 bases and J by 6 bases, with 11 bases between. In DNA, the CDR3 is TGTGCCTGGAGTGTACTCCCAGGGAATGGCTACACCTTC. It encodes CAWSVLPGNGYTF.

A single count supports this clone. This chain links TRBV5-4 with TRBJ2-3; 8 bases fit TRBD2. The V and J ends lost 2 bases and 5 bases, in that order; junction bases with no gene match: 13. CDR1 is SGHNT, CDR2 YYREEE, per germline (reference sequence). This CDR3 contains 17 residues. The CDR3 bases are TGTGCCAGCAGCTTACCCGACGTGCGGGGGGCCAGAGATACGCAGTATTTT. Protein product: CASSLPDVRGARDTQYF.

The V and J genes are TRBV5-4 and TRBJ1-1; D is ambiguous. CDR1 is SGHNT and CDR2 is YYREEE in the germline V gene (reference sequence). The CDR3 spans 16 residues. V was trimmed by 0 bases and J by 5 bases, leaving 17 bases between them. CDR3 sequence reads: CASSLEPLGPVTEAFF. The CDR3 DNA sequence: TGTGCCAGCAGCTTGGAGCCGCTGGGCCCAGTAACTGAAGCTTTCTTT.

The chain recombines TRBV4-3 with TRBJ1-4; D unclear. V was shortened by 0 bases and J by 0 bases, with 14 bases between the two germline ends. This CDR3 is 18 amino acids long. Germline V gives CDR1 LGHNA, CDR2 YSLEER. The CDR3 region is CASSQEGGGTSTNEKLFF. The DNA of the CDR3 is TGCGCCAGCAGCCAAGAGGGCGGAGGTACTTCAACTAATGAAAAACTGTTTTTT.

J is TRBJ2-4 and V is TRBV2; 7 nucleotides agree with TRBD1. Germline lookup yields CDR1 SNHLY and CDR2 FYNNEI. There are 14 residues in the CDR3. The J segment lost 5 bases and the V segment lost 4 bases, leaving 5 bases of the junction unmatched. The CDR3 spells CASSADRDQNIQYF. DNA of the CDR3: TGTGCCAGCAGTGCAGACAGGGACCAAAACATTCAGTACTTC.

The chain has TRBV5-1 and TRBJ1-4, with TRBD1 matching over 8 bases. Per germline, CDR1 SGHRS and CDR2 YFSETQ. The V and J ends lost 2 bases and 0 bases, in that order; junction bases with no gene match: 6. The CDR3 runs 17 residues. The CDR3 bases are TGCGCCAGCAGCTTTATGACAGGGGCGACAACTAATGAAAAACTGTTTTTT. Its protein product is CASSFMTGATTNEKLFF.

The chain combines TRBV19 with TRBJ2-6; D is possibly TRBD1 (5 bases). Germline CDR1 is LNHDA and CDR2 is SQIVND (reference sequence). The ends were cut back, 0 bases at V and 0 bases at J, with 9 bases in the middle. The CDR3 has 17 residues. The CDR3 DNA sequence: TGTGCCAGTAGTATAGAGGGTGGGGCCTCTGGGGCCAACGTCCTGACTTTC. Protein: CASSIEGGASGANVLTF.

The genes are TRBV2 and TRBJ1-4; D may be TRBD1 (6 bases). Germline V CDR1 and CDR2: SNHLY, FYNNEI. The CDR3 covers 14 residues. V shed 6 bases and J shed 5 bases, with 13 bases lying between them. CDR3 amino acids: CASSPGQKNEKLFF. CDR3 bases: TGTGCCAGCAGCCCCGGACAGAAGAATGAAAAACTGTTTTTT.

This rearrangement joins TRBV7-3 to TRBJ2-7, with D possibly being TRBD2 (5 bases). V was pared by 4 bases and J by 5 bases, with 12 bases between. Germline V gene data show CDR1 as SGHTA and CDR2 as FQGTGA. The CDR3 loop spans 13 amino acids. The CDR3 sequence: CASSYTRVDEQYF. In DNA, the CDR3 is TGTGCCAGCAGCTACACTAGAGTTGACGAGCAGTACTTC. The entire variable domain, with the rest obtained from reference TRBV7-3 and TRBJ2-7, is as follows: GAGVSQTPSNKVTEKGKYVELRCDPISGHTALYWYRQSLGQGPEFLIYFQGTGAADDSGLPNDRFFAVRPEGSVSTLKIQRTERGDSAVYLCASSYTRVDEQYFGPGTRLTVT.

This clone was recorded once. The chain has TRBV7-2 and TRBJ2-5; no clear D gene. The CDR3 spans 15 residues. CDR1 SGHTA and CDR2 FQGNSA come from the germline V gene. V lost 1 base and J lost 2, with 11 bases in between. CDR3: CASSLGSVLQETQYF. Written as DNA, the CDR3 is TGTGCCAGCAGCTTAGGGTCAGTGCTTCAAGAGACCCAGTACTTC. Variable domain in full (rest from reference TRBV7-2 and TRBJ2-5): GAGVSQSPSNKVTEKGKDVELRCDPISGHTALYWYRQSLGQGLEFLIYFQGNSAPDKSGLPSDRFSAERTGGSVSTLTIQRTQQEDSAVYLCASSLGSVLQETQYFGPGTRLLVL.

The rearrangement joins TRBV5-1 to TRBJ2-1; D may be TRBD1 (5 bases). With 4 bases removed from V and 5 bases from J, the gap between germline ends came to 13 bases. The CDR3 has 14 amino acids. Germline-derived CDR1 and CDR2 are SGHRS and YFSETQ. Here the CDR3 reads CASSEATANNEQFF. CDR3 in DNA: TGCGCCAGCAGCGAGGCGACAGCCAACAATGAGCAGTTCTTC.

This sequence joins TRBV7-2 and TRBJ1-1; D perhaps matches TRBD1 (6 bases). CDR3 length: 15 amino acids. Germline V lookup: CDR1 SGHTA, CDR2 FQGNSA. V gave up 1 base and J gave up 0 bases, with 9 bases separating them. The CDR3 sequence is CASSLEGTMNTEAFF. CDR3 DNA sequence: TGTGCCAGCAGCTTAGAAGGGACAATGAACACTGAAGCTTTCTTT.

The chain joins TRBV6-6 to TRBJ2-3; no reliable D call. Between the trimmed V and J ends, which lost 1 base and 9 bases, there was a span of 14 bases. Germline V gene lookup returns CDR1 MNHNY and CDR2 SVGAGI (reference sequence). The CDR3 covers 14 residues. CDR3 DNA: TGTGCCAGCAGTTACTTGTCCCCTACCGCGACGCAGTATTTT. Translated, it gives CASSYLSPTATQYF.

The chain joins TRBV19 to TRBJ2-5; TRBD2 aligns across 15 bases. The CDR3 length is 16 residues. Per germline, CDR1 LNHDA and CDR2 SQIVND (reference sequence). V was pared by 5 bases and J by 4 bases, with 5 bases of the junction left unmatched. This CDR3 reads CASSVGTSGGTETQYF. The DNA for the CDR3 is TGTGCCAGTAGTGTCGGGACTAGCGGGGGGACAGAGACCCAGTACTTC. The whole variable domain, remainder taken from reference TRBV19 and TRBJ2-5, is DGGITQSPKYLFRKEGQNVTLSCEQNLNHDAMYWYRQDPGQGLRLIYYSQIVNDFQKGDIAEGYSVSREKKESFPLTVTSAQKNPTAFYLCASSVGTSGGTETQYFGPGTRLLVL.

Details on this clone: The germline gene is not matched at one end of the junction; a read error may be the cause. The gene calls are TRBV7-2 and TRBJ1-2; 9 bases agree with TRBD1. Germline V gives CDR1 SGHTA, CDR2 FQGNSA. The CDR3 contains 13 residues. CDR3 residues: CASSFTGTGRLIF. Here the CDR3 DNA reads TGTGCCAGCAGCTTCACCGGGACAGGGCGCCTCATCTTC.

This clone showed up just a few times. The V and J genes are TRBV10-3 and TRBJ2-2; 8 positions agree with TRBD2. The CDR3 length is 15 residues. After removal of 4 bases from V and 5 bases from J, the junction contained 6 bases not matched to a gene. Germline V gene data show CDR1 as ENHRY and CDR2 as SYGVKD. CDR3 sequence reads: CAISGEAGETGELFF. CDR3 DNA sequence: TGTGCCATCAGTGGGGAAGCGGGGGAGACCGGGGAGCTGTTTTTT.

This clone came up once. The chain uses TRBV10-3 and TRBJ2-2; 7 nucleotides agree with TRBD2. From germline, CDR1 is ENHRY and CDR2 SYGVKD. This CDR3 has 14 residues. With V trimmed by 8 bases and J by 5 bases, 8 bases remained unmatched. The CDR3 spells CAIGPGGRTGELFF. CDR3 sequence (DNA): TGTGCCATCGGGCCGGGGGGAAGGACCGGGGAGCTGTTTTTT.

This chain connects TRBV29-1 to TRBJ1-2; the D gene is possibly TRBD1 (5 bases). CDR3 length: 13 residues. Trimming pared 0 bases from V and 4 bases from J, leaving 9 bases between. Germline CDR1 and CDR2: SQVTM and ANQGSEA. Written as DNA, the CDR3 is TGCAGCGTTGAAGATCTGACAGCCTATGGCTACACCTTC. Protein: CSVEDLTAYGYTF.

The J gene is TRBJ2-7, the V gene TRBV4-2, with 8 nucleotides matching TRBD2. With V trimmed by 0 bases and J by 6 bases, 13 bases remained unmatched. The CDR3 is 17 residues long. The germline V gene encodes CDR1 LGHNA and CDR2 YNFKEQ. CDR3 residues: CASSQDRGAGGAGEQYF. The CDR3 nucleotides read TGTGCCAGCAGCCAAGATCGGGGGGCGGGGGGAGCGGGCGAGCAGTACTTC.

The V gene is TRBV19, the J gene TRBJ1-1; unclear D gene. V was cut by 4 bases and J by 3 bases, with 12 bases left in between. This CDR3 has 14 residues. Germline V gene sequence: CDR1 LNHDA, CDR2 SQIVND (reference sequence). In DNA, the CDR3 is TGTGCCAGTAGTACCCTAGTGCAGTACACTGAAGCTTTCTTT. Protein sequence: CASSTLVQYTEAFF.

The genes are TRBV5-1 and TRBJ1-2, with 9 bases fitting TRBD1. CDR1 SGHRS and CDR2 YFSETQ come from the germline V gene. The CDR3 covers 15 residues. V shed 4 bases, J shed 2 bases, and the junction held 6 bases outside the gene matches. This CDR3 is CASSLDRGGNYGYTF. CDR3 nucleotides: TGCGCCAGCAGCCTCGACAGGGGGGGAAACTATGGCTACACCTTC.